The sequence of this TCR beta chain was determined in a study of blood T cell repertoires in COVID-19 (dated by TCRdb to the early 2020s). About the full investigation: Collaborator samples came from the United States, Italy and Spain and covered acute and convalescent phases of COVID-19. The samples were drawn from two sources: the first 160 participants of the ongoing ImmuneRACE study, and 950 to 1,500 subjects contributed by 6 global collaborators. The material from the prospective study consisted of cDNA or gDNA derived from T cells, B-cell-depleted T cells, or PBMCs. A de-identified subject ID, COVID-19 status, age in years and sex were almost always included in the sample metadata. Subjects who had been exposed to COVID-19, were actively infected with it, or had recovered from it provided the deeply sampled blood TCRbeta repertoires that made up the dataset. Where available, HLA class I and class II types were taken from metadata supplied by the sample provider and were not determined by assay-based typing. The repertoires were released in a freely available public database intended as a resource for research on the immune response to SARS-CoV-2.

Taken from the germline V gene (reference sequence), the CDR1 and CDR2 loops are DFQATT and SNEGSKA. The cysteine opens and the phenylalanine closes a CDR3 of 10 amino acids. Solely the CDR3 DNA is kept, with 30 bases framed from the first base. V is clipped by 6 bases and J by 4 bases, and the sequence between their germline boundaries is 4 bases long. General conclusions and limits of the study: The quantity of clinical and demographic metadata differed by source and by participant and was supplied without curation.

Samples from volunteer blood donors who had recovered from COVID-19 were contributed by a second Seattle source. Each collaborating institution followed its own protocols to collect whole blood in K2EDTA tubes. For TCRbeta analysis, collaborators shipped samples in one of three forms: frozen whole blood, isolated PBMCs, or DNA extracted from either of those sample types. This clone has only a few counts. Its antigen is still unknown. Qualities for individual bases were not recorded, and no much larger clone is one base off. Distinct nucleotide sequences in the sample also encode this CDR3. The immunoSEQ Assay, a bias-controlled multiplex PCR, was used to amplify TCRbeta CDR3 regions from genomic DNA. The paper's data handling went like this. Within the assay, amplification of reference gene primers was used to estimate how many nucleated cells each sample contained. To quantify the absolute abundance of each unique TCRbeta CDR3 rearrangement, sequence reads were collapsed and filtered. For each sample, productive Simpson clonality was calculated as the square root of Simpson's diversity index across productive rearrangements. In TCRdb, the immuneACCESS table is reduced to in-frame sequences with V and J assigned. These tables do not hold every clone; where another copy was compared, an unresolved V gene accounts for under half, and the others remain unexplained. The D gene and trimming were derived from the DNA, and the V and J assignments and clone size from that table. Counted in this sample were roughly 250,000 clones; roughly 90% of them appeared once. Approximately 2.1% of the sample is held by the ten biggest clonotypes.

The sequence derives from a middle-aged woman who had recovered from COVID-19. Sequencing used peripheral blood. The chain employs TRBV20-1 and TRBJ2-1; the D gene is unclear. The nucleotide sequence is given as TGCAGTGCGGAGTACAATGAGCAGTTCTTC. This encodes CSAEYNEQFF.